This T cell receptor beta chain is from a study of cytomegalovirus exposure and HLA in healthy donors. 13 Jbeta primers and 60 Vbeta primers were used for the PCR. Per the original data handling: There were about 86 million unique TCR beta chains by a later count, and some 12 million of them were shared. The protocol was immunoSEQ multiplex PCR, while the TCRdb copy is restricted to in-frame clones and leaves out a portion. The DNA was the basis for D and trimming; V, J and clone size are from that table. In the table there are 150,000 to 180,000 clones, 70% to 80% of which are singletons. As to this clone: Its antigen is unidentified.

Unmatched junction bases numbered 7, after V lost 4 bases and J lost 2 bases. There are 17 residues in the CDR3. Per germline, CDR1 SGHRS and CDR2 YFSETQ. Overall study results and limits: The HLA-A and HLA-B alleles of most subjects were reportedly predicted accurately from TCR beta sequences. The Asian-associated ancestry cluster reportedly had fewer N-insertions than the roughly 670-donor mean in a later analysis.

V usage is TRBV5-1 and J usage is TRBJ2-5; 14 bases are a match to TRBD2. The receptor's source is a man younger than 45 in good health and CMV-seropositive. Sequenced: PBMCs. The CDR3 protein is CASSRTGLAGVQETQYF. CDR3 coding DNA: TGCGCCAGCAGCCGGACGGGACTAGCGGGAGTGCAAGAGACCCAGTACTTC.